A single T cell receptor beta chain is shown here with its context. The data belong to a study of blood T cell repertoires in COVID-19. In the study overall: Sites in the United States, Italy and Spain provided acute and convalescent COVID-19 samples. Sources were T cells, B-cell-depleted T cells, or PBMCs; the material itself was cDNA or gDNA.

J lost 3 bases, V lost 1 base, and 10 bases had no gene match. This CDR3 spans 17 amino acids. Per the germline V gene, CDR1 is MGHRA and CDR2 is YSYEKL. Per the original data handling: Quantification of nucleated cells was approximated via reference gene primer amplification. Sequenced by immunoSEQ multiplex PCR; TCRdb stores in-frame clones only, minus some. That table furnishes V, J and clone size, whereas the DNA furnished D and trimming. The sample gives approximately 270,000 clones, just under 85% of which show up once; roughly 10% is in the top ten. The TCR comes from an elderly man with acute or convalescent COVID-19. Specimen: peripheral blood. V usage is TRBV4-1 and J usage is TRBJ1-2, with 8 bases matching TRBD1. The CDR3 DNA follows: TGCGCCAGCAGCCAAGGCCCCGGACAGGGAGGATACTATGGCTACACCTTC. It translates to CASSQGPGQGGYYGYTF.